This TCR beta chain was documented in a study of T cell changes during pregnancy in multiple sclerosis. Here immunoSEQ multiplex PCR was the method, and the copy in TCRdb shows in-frame clones only, minus some. This repertoire shows about 97,000 clones, roughly nine tenths found once; its top ten account for approximately 0.76%. The specimen comprised peripheral blood, sampled in the second trimester of pregnancy. This receptor was obtained from a female donor in good health, enrolled as a control in a pregnancy study.

The CDR3 DNA reads TGTGCCAGCAGCTTAGGGGGCGGGACAGCCACCGGGGAGCTGTTTTTT. As protein: CASSLGGGTATGELFF. V is TRBV7-2 and J is TRBJ2-2, with D perhaps matching TRBD1 (7 bases). Deletions cut 1 base from V and 4 bases from J, with 13 bases between. Germline CDR1 reads SGHTA; CDR2 reads FQGNSA. This CDR3 has 16 residues.